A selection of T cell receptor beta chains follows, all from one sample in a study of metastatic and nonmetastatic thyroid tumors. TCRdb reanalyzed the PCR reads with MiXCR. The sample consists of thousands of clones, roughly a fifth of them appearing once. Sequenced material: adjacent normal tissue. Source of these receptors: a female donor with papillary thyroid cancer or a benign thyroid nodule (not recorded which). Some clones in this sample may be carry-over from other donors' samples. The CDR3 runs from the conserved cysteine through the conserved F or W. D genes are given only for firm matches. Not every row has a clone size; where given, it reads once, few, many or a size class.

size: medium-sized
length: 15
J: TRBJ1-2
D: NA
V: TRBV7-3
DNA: TGTGCCAGCAGCTTATATGCAGGATCCCTTTGGGGCTACACCTTC
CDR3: CASSLYAGSLWGYTF

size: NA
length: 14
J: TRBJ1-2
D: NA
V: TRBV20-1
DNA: TGCAGTGCTAGAGATCGGAGAGTACTCTATGGCTACACCTTC
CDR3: CSARDRRVLYGYTF

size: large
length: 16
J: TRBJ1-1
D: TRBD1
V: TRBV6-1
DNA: TGTGCCAGCAGCAAACAGGGGGCTAGGGTGAACACTGAAGCTTTCTTT
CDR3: CASSKQGARVNTEAFF

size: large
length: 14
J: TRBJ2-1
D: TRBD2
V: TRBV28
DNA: TGTGCCAGCATAGGACTAGTTGCCTACAATGAGCAGTTCTTC
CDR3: CASIGLVAYNEQFF

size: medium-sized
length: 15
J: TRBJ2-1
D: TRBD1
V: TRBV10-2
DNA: TGCGCCAGCAGTGAAGACAGGGGGCTCTACAATGAGCAGTTCTTC
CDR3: CASSEDRGLYNEQFF

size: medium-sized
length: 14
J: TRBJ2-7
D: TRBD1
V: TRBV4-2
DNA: TGTGCCAGCAGCCTCGGGACAGTCTCCTACGAGCAGTACTTC
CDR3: CASSLGTVSYEQYF

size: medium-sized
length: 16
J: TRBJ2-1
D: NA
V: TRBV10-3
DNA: TGTGCCATCAGTGAGTCCGGCGGTGGCTCCTACAATGAGCAGTTCTTC
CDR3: CAISESGGGSYNEQFF

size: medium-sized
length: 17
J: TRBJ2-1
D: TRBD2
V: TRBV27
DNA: TGTGCCAGCAGTCCTTGGATTCTAGCGGGGTTGAACAATGAGCAGTTCTTC
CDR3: CASSPWILAGLNNEQFF

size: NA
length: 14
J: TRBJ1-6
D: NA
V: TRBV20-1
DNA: TGCAGTGCCGATCCTCGACTCGTGAATTCACCCCTCCACTTT
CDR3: CSADPRLVNSPLHF

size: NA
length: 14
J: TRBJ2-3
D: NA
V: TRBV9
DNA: TGTGCTAGCTCCGGCGGGATGGGCACATATACGCAGTATTTT
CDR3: CASSGGMGTYTQYF

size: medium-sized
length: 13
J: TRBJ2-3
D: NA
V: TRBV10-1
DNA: TGCGCCAGCAGTGAGTCATGGGCGAATACGCAGTATTTT
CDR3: CASSESWANTQYF

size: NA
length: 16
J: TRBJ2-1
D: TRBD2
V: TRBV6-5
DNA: TGTGCCAGCAGTCCCGAACGGGAGGACGTTTACAATGAGCAGTTCTTC
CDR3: CASSPEREDVYNEQFF

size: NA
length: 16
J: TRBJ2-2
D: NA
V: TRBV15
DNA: TGTGCCACCATCAGGACAAGGCAGGGTAACACCGGGGAGCTGTTTTTT
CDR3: CATIRTRQGNTGELFF

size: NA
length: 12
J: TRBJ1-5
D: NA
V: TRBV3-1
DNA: TGTGCCAGCAGCCAGGGAAATCAGCCCCAGCATTTT
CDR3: CASSQGNQPQHF

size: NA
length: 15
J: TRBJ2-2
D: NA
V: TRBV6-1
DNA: TGTGCCAGCAGCACTCCCCGCGGCGCTGGAGGGGAGCTGTTTTTT
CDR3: CASSTPRGAGGELFF

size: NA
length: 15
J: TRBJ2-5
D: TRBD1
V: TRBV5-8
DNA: TGTGCCAGCAGCTTGGCTCGTGACAGGGGAGAGACCCAGTACTTC
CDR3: CASSLARDRGETQYF

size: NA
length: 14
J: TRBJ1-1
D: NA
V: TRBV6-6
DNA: TGTGCCAGCAGTTACGACAGATTGAACACTGAAGCTTTCTTT
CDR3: CASSYDRLNTEAFF

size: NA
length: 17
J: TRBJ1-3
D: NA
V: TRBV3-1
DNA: TGTGCCAGCAGCCATACCCGCAGGGTGCGCTTCGGAAACACCATTTATTTT
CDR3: CASSHTRRVRFGNTIYF

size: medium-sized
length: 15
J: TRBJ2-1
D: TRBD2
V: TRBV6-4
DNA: TGTGCCAGCAAACTAGCGGGGGGGGTGGGGAATGAGCAGTTCTTC
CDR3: CASKLAGGVGNEQFF

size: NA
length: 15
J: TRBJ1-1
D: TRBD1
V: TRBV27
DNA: TGTGCCAGCAGTTTTCAGGGGGCAGGGTATACTGAAGCTTTCTTT
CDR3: CASSFQGAGYTEAFF

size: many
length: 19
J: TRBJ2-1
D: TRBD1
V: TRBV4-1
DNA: TGCGCCAGCAGCCAAGACGGGGTAAGGGGGCAGGTCTCCTACAATGAGCAGTTCTTC
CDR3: CASSQDGVRGQVSYNEQFF

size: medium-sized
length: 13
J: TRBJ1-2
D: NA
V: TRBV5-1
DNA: TGCGCCAGCAGCTTGGACAGACTATATGGCTACACCTTC
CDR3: CASSLDRLYGYTF

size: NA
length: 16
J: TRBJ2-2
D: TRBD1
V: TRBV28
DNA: TGTGCCAGCAGCCGGGGGGACAGGGGGCTTAACGGGGAGCTGTTTTTT
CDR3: CASSRGDRGLNGELFF

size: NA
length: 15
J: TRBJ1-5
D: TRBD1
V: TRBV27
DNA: TGTGCCAGCAGTCCCCGGACAGGGAGCAATCAGCCCCAGCATTTT
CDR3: CASSPRTGSNQPQHF

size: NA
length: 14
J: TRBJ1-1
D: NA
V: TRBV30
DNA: TGTGCCTCACACACCCGGGACGGTCGAACTGGAGCTTTCTTT
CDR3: CASHTRDGRTGAFF

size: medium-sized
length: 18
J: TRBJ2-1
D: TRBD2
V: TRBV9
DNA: TGTGCCAGCAGCGTAGAAGTGACTAGCGGGGACACCAACAATGAGCAGTTCTTC
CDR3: CASSVEVTSGDTNNEQFF

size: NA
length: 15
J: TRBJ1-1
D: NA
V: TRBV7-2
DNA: TGTGCCAGCAGCTTAGGTGGCGGGGTGAACACTGAAGCTTTCTTT
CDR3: CASSLGGGVNTEAFF

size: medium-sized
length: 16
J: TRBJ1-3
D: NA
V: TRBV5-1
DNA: TGCGCCAGCAGCTTGGCCCCGTTAATCTCTGGAAACACCATATATTTT
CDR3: CASSLAPLISGNTIYF

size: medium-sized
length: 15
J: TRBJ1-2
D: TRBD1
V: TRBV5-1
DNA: TGCGCCAGCAGCACCGGTACAGGGGGCTTGTTGGGCTACACCTTC
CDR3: CASSTGTGGLLGYTF

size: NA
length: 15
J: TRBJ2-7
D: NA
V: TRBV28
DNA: TGTGGGGCAATTATGGGGTCAATAACCGGATACGAGCAGTACTTC
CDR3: CGAIMGSITGYEQYF

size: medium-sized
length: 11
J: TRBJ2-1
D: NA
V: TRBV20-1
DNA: TGCAGTGCGAGCAGTTACAATGAGCAGTTCTTC
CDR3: CSASSYNEQFF

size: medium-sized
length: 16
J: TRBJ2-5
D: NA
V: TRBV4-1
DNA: TGCGCCAGCAGCCAAGAAAGACCTGCACCACAAGAGACCCAGTACTTC
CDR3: CASSQERPAPQETQYF

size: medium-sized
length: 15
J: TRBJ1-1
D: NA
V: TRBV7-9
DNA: TGTGCCAGCAGTCCAGTGGGGGGGATAGGCACTGAAGCTTTCTTT
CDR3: CASSPVGGIGTEAFF

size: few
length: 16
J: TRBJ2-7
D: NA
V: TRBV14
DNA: TGTGCTAGCAGCCAAGACGAGATCAGTGTATCCTACGAGCAGTACTTC
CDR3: CASSQDEISVSYEQYF

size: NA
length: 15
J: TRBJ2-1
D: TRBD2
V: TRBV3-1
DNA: TGTGCCAGCAGCCACGGACTAGCGGGGGTCTATGAGCAGTTCTTC
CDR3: CASSHGLAGVYEQFF

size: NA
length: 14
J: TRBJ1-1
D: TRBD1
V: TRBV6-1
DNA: TGTGCCAGCAGTGCCCGACAGGGATTCACTGAAGCTTTCTTT
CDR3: CASSARQGFTEAFF

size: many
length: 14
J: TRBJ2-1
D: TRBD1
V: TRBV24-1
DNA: TGTGCCACCAGTGATCCCAACCGGGACAGGGAGCAGTTCTTC
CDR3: CATSDPNRDREQFF

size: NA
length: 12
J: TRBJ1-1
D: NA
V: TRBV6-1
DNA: TGTGCCGGCAGGGTACTAGGGGTCGCGGCTTTCTTT
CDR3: CAGRVLGVAAFF

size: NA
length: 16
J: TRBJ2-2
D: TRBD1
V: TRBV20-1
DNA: TGCAGTGCACAGGGGGAGGCGGGGACAAACACCGGGGAGCTGTTTTTT
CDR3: CSAQGEAGTNTGELFF

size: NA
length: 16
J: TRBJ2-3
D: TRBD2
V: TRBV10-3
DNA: TGTGCCATCGGGCTAGCGGTGGGTCCACCCTCCTATACGCAGTATTTT
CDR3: CAIGLAVGPPSYTQYF

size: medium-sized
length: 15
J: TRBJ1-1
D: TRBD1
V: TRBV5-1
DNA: TGCGCCAGCAGCCGGACAGGGCTCGAGGGAACTGAAGCTTTCTTT
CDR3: CASSRTGLEGTEAFF

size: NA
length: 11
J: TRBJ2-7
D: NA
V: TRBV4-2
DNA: TGTGCCAGCAGGGGGGCCTACGAGCAGTACTTC
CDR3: CASRGAYEQYF

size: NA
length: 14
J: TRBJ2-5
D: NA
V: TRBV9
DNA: TGTGCCAGCAGCAAGCGTTCTATCGGAGAGACCCAGTACTTC
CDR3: CASSKRSIGETQYF

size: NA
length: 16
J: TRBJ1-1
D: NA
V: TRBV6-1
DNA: TGTGCCAGCATCAAACATGGCGCTAGGGTGAACACTGAAGCTTTCTTT
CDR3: CASIKHGARVNTEAFF

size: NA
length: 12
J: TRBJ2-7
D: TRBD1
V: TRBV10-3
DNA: TGTGCCATCGCCCGAGGGGGCCACGAGCAGTACTTC
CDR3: CAIARGGHEQYF

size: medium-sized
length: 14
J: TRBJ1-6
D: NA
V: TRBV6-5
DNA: TGTGCCAGCAGTTACAACGGGGAGAACTCACCCCTCCACTTT
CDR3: CASSYNGENSPLHF

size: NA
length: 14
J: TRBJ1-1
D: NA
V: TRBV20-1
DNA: TGCAGTGCTATTCCGGTACAGTCGAACACTGAGGCTTTCTTT
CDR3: CSAIPVQSNTEAFF

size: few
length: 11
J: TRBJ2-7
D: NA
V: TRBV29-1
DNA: TGCAGCGTTTGGGATCACTACGAGCAGTACTTC
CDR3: CSVWDHYEQYF

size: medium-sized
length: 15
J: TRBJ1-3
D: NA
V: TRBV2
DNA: TGTGCCAGCAGGGCCGAGGGCGCCGGTGGAAACACCATATATTTT
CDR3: CASRAEGAGGNTIYF

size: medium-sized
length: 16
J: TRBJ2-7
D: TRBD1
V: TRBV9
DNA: TGTGCCAGCAGCGTAGCCCGGACAGGGGGCTTTCGCGAGCAGTACTTC
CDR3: CASSVARTGGFREQYF

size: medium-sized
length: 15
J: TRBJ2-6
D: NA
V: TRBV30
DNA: TGTGCCTGGAGTGTATCCTTCTCTGGGGCCAACGTCCTGACTTTC
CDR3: CAWSVSFSGANVLTF

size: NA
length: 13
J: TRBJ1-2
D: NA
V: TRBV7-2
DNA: TGTGCCAGAAACCAGTGGGGGGCGGAGGGCTACACATTC
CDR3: CARNQWGAEGYTF